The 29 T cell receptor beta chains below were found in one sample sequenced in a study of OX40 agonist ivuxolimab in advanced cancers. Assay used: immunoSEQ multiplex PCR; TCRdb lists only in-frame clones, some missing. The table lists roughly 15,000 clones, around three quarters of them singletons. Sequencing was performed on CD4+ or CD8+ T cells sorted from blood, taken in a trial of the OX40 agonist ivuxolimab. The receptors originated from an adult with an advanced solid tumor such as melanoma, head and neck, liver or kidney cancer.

The CDR3 spells CASSFPGRRETQYF. For the CDR3, the DNA is TGTGCCAGCAGCTTCCCCGGGAGGCGAGAGACCCAGTACTTC. This chain joins TRBV11-3 and TRBJ2-5, with 7 bases that match TRBD2. The V and J ends lost 3 bases and 4 bases, in that order; junction bases with no gene match: 5. This CDR3 has 14 amino acids. Germline values: CDR1 SGHNT, CDR2 YENEEA.

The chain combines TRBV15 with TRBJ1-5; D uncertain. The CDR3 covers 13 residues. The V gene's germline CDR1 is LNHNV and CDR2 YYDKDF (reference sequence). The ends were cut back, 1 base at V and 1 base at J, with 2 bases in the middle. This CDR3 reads CATSRGSNQPQHF. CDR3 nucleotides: TGTGCCACCAGCAGAGGCAGCAATCAGCCCCAGCATTTT.

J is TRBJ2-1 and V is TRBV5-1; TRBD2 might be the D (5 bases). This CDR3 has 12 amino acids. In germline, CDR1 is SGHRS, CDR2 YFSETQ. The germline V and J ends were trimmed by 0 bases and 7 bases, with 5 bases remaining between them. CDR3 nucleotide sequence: TGCGCCAGCAGCTTGGGCGGGAATGAGCAGTTCTTC. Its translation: CASSLGGNEQFF.

DNA of the CDR3: TGTGCCAGCAGCAAAGGTTGGAAAGTGTGCTTTGAAAAACTGTTTTTT. It yields the protein CASSKGWKVCFEKLFF. The rearrangement links TRBV21-1 to TRBJ1-4. TRBV21-1 is annotated as a pseudogene. The CDR3 has 16 amino acids.

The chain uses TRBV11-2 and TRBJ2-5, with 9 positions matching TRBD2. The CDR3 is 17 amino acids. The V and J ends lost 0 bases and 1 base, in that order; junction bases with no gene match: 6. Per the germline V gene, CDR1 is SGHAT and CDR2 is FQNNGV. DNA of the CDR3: TGTGCCAGCAGCTTAGATTTTGATAGCGGGGGCCAAGAGACCCAGTACTTC. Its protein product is CASSLDFDSGGQETQYF.

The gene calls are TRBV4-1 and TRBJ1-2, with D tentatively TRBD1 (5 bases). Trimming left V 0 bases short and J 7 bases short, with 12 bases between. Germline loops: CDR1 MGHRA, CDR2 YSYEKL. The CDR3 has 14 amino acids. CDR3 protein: CASSQDRQGGGYTF. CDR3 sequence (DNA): TGCGCCAGCAGCCAAGATCGCCAGGGCGGTGGCTACACCTTC.

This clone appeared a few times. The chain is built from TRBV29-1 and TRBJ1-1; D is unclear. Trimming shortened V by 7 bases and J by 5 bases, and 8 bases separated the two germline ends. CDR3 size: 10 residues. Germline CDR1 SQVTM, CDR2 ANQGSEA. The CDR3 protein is CSGGGTEAFF. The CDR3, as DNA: TGCAGCGGTGGTGGGACTGAAGCTTTCTTT. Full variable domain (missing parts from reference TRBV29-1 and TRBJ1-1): SAVISQKPSRDICQRGTSLTIQCQVDSQVTMMFWYRQQPGQSLTLIATANQGSEATYESGFVIDKFPISRPNLTFSTLTVSNMSPEDSSIYLCSGGGTEAFFGQGTRLTVV.

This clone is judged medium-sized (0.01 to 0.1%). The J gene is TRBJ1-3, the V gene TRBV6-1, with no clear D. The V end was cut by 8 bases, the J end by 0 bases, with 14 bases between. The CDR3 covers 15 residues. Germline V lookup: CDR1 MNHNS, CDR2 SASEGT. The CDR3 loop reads CASAWQDGSGNTIYF. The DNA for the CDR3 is TGTGCCAGCGCATGGCAGGACGGCTCTGGAAACACCATATATTTT.

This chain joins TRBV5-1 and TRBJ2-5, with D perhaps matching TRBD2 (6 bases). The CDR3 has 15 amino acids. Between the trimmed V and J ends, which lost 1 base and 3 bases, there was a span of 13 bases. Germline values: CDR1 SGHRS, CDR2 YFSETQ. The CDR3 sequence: CASSLTTLAKETQYF. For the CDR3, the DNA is TGCGCCAGCAGCTTGACCACTCTAGCGAAAGAGACCCAGTACTTC.

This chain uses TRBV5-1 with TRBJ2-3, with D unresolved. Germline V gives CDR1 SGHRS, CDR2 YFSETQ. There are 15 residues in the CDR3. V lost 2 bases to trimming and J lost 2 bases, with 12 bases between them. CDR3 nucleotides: TGCGCCAGCAGCTTTGCAGGCTCCGTCACAGATACGCAGTATTTT. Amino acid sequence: CASSFAGSVTDTQYF. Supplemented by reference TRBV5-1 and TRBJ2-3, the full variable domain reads KAGVTQTPRYLIKTRGQQVTLSCSPISGHRSVSWYQQTPGQGLQFLFEYFSETQRNKGNFPGRFSGRQFSNSRSEMNVSTLELGDSALYLCASSFAGSVTDTQYFGPGTRLTVL.

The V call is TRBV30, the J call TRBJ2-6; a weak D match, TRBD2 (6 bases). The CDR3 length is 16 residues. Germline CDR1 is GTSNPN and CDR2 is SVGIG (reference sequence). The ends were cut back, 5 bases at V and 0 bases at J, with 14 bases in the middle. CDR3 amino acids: CAWSVEGASGANVLTF. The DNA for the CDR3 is TGTGCCTGGTCTGTGGAGGGAGCCTCTGGGGCCAACGTCCTGACTTTC.

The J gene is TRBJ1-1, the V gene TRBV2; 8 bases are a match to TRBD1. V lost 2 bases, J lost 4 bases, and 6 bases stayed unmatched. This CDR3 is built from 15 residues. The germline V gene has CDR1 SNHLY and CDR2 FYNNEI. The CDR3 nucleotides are TGTGCCAGCAGTGAAATACAGGGGGAGGTCACTGAAGCTTTCTTT. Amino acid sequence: CASSEIQGEVTEAFF.

This CDR3 is CASSLFVSTVTGGSNYGYTF. The CDR3 coding sequence is TGTGCCAGCAGCTTGTTCGTGTCGACCGTGACAGGGGGATCCAACTATGGCTACACCTTC. The gene calls are TRBV5-5 and TRBJ1-2, with 9 positions matching TRBD1. Germline values: CDR1 SGHKS, CDR2 YYEKEE (reference sequence). The CDR3 runs 20 residues. Germline trimming cut 1 base from V and 2 bases from J; bases unmatched to any gene: 18.

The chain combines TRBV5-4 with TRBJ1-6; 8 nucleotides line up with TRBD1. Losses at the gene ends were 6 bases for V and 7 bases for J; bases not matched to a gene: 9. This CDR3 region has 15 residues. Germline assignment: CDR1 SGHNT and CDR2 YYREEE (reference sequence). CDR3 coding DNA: TGTGCCAGCACCCCGACGGACAGGGCCAATTCACCCCTCCACTTT. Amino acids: CASTPTDRANSPLHF.

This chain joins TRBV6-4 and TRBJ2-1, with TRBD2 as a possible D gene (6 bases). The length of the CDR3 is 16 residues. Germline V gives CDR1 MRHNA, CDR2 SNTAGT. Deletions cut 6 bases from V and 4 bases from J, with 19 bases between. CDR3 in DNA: TGTGCCAGCAGCCTCCACCAGGGAGGAACTTACAATGAGCAGTTCTTC. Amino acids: CASSLHQGGTYNEQFF.

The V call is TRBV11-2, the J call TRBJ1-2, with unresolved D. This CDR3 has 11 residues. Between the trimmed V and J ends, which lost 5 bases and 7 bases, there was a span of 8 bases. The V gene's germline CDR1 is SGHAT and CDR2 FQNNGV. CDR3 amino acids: CASSNPVGYTF. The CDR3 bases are TGTGCCAGCAGCAACCCGGTTGGCTACACCTTC.

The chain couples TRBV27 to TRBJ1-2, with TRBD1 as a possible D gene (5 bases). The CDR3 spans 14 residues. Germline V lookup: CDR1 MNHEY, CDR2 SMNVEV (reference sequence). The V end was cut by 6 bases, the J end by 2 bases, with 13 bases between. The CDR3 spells CASRPDSSNYGYTF. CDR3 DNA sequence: TGTGCCAGCAGACCTGACAGTTCAAACTATGGCTACACCTTC.

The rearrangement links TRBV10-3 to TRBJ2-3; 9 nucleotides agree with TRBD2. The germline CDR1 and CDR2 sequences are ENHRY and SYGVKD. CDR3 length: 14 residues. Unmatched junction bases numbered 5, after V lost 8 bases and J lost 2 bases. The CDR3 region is CAIGAGGLTDTQYF. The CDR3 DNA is TGTGCCATCGGGGCGGGGGGGCTCACAGATACGCAGTATTTT.

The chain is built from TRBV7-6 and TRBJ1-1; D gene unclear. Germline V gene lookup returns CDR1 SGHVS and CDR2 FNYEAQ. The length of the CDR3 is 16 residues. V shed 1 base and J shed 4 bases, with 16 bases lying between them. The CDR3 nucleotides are TGTGCCAGCAGCTTAGACCCCATGGGTACCGGCACTGAAGCTTTCTTT. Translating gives CASSLDPMGTGTEAFF.

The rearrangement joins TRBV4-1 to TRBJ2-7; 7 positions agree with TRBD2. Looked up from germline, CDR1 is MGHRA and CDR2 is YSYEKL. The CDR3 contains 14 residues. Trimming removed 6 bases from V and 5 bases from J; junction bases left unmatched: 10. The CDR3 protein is CASSPGGRPDEQYF. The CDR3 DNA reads TGCGCCAGCAGTCCGGGGGGTCGCCCCGACGAGCAGTACTTC.

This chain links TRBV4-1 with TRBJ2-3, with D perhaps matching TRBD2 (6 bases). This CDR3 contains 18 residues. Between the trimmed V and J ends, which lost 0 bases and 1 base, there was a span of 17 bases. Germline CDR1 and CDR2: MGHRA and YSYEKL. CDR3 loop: CASSQERRDYSGTDTQYF. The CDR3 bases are TGCGCCAGCAGCCAAGAGAGGCGGGATTACTCTGGCACAGATACGCAGTATTTT.

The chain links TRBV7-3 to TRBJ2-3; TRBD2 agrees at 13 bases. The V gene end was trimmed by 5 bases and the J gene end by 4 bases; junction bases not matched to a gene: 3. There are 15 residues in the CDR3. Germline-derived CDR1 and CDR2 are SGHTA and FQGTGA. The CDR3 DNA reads TGTGCCAGCAGCCGGACTAGCGGGGGATCAGATACGCAGTATTTT. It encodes CASSRTSGGSDTQYF.

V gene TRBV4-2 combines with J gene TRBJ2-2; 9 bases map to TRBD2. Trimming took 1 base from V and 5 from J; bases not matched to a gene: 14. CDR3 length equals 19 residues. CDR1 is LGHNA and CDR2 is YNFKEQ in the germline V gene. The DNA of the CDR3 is TGTGCCAGCAGCCAAGTTGGAGATTTGCGGGGGGGCCTTACCGGGGAGCTGTTTTTT. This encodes CASSQVGDLRGGLTGELFF.

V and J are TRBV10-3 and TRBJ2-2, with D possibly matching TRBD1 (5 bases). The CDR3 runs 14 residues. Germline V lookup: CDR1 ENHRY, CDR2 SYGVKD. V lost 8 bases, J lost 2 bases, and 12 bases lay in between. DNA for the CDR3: TGTGCCATCGCTGTAACAGGAAACACCGGGGAGCTGTTTTTT. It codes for CAIAVTGNTGELFF.

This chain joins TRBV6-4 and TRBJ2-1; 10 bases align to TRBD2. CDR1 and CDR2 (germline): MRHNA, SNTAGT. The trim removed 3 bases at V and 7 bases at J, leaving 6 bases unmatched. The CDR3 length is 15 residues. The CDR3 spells CASSESGGASNEQFF. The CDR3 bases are TGTGCCAGCAGTGAGAGCGGGGGGGCCTCGAATGAGCAGTTCTTC.

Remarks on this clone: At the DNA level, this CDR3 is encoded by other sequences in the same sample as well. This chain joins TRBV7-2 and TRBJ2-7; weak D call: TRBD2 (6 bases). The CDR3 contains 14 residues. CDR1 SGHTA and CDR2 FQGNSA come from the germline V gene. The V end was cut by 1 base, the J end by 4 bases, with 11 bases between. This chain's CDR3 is CASSLGGGLYEQYF. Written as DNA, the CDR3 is TGTGCCAGCAGCTTAGGGGGAGGACTTTACGAGCAGTACTTC. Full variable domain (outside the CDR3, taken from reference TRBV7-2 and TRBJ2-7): GAGVSQSPSNKVTEKGKDVELRCDPISGHTALYWYRQSLGQGLEFLIYFQGNSAPDKSGLPSDRFSAERTGGSVSTLTIQRTQQEDSAVYLCASSLGGGLYEQYFGPGTRLTVT.

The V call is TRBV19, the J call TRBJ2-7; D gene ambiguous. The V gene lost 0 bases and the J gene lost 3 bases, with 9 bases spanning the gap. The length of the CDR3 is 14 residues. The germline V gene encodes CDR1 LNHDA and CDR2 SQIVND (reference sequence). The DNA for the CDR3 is TGTGCCAGTAGTATAGATCACGGCCTCTACGAGCAGTACTTC. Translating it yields CASSIDHGLYEQYF.

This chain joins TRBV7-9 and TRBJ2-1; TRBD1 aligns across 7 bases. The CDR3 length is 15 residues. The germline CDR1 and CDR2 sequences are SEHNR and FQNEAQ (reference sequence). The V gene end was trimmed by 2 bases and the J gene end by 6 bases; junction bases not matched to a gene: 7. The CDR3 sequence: CASSLPHPGGNEQFF. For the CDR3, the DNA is TGTGCCAGCAGCTTACCCCACCCAGGGGGCAATGAGCAGTTCTTC.

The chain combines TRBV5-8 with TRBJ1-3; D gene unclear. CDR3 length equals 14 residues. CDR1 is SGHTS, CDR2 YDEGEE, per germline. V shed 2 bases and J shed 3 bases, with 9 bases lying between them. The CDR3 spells CASSLRAFGNTIYF. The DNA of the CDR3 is TGTGCCAGCAGCTTAAGGGCTTTTGGAAACACCATATATTTT. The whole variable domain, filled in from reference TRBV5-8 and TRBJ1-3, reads EAGVTQSPTHLIKTRGQQATLRCSPISGHTSVYWYQQALGLGLQFLLWYDEGEERNRGNFPPRFSGRQFPNYSSELNVNALELEDSALYLCASSLRAFGNTIYFGEGSWLTVV.